This T cell receptor beta chain was profiled in a study of cytomegalovirus exposure and HLA in healthy donors. Study-level findings and limits: An analysis was carried out at a later point. It showed that HLA-associated TCR beta chains were more clonally expanded than equally common non-associated chains. According to an earlier analysis, most TCR beta V segments yielded productive rearrangements about 87% or about 30% of the time. Another analysis was done later, and it associated 16,951 TCR beta sequences with HLA alleles at 0.05 false discovery rate.

Note on this clone: Its antigen is not known.

This CDR3 contains 13 residues. CDR1 LNHDA and CDR2 SQIVND come from the germline V gene (reference sequence). Trimming stripped 3 bases from V and 6 bases from J, with 9 bases between. Primers included in the PCR were 60 Vbeta and 13 Jbeta primers. Clones were read by immunoSEQ multiplex PCR, and TCRdb kept only the in-frame ones, dropping some. The repertoire holds over 55,000 clones, with 80% as singletons. V gene TRBV19 combines with J gene TRBJ1-3; D is ambiguous. The receptor comes from a male donor in good health and CMV-seronegative. Sequenced input: PBMCs. The CDR3 here is CASSIPGVNTIYF. As DNA, the CDR3 is TGTGCCAGTAGTATCCCCGGGGTAAACACCATATATTTT.